These T cell receptor beta chains were read from a single sample in a study of blood T cell repertoires in COVID-19. The repertoire was sequenced with immunoSEQ multiplex PCR; TCRdb's copy has only in-frame clones and lacks some. The repertoire consists of fewer than 300,000 clones, with around 89% occurring once and the leading ten covering about 4%. The material sequenced was peripheral blood. The receptors were gathered from a man in his 60s who had recovered from COVID-19. The conserved cysteine and the conserved F or W are not part of the CDR3 here.

len	v_gene	j_gene	CDR3aa
13	TRBV7-2	TRBJ2-7	ASSPSRERTYEQY
9	TRBV11-2	TRBJ2-4	ASSFENIQY
12	TRBV7-9	TRBJ2-1	ASSFEWGHNEQF
13	TRBV19	TRBJ2-7	ASSMRAEGKHEQY
11	TRBV18	TRBJ1-1	ASSQGVDTEAF
13	TRBV3-1/TRBV3-2	TRBJ2-6	ASSQQGSGANVLT
13	TRBV18	TRBJ2-3	ASSPLAGDTDTQY
13	TRBV19	TRBJ2-1	ASRGLAGARGEQF
12	TRBV5-6	TRBJ1-2	ASDVWHGSYGYT
12	TRBV27	TRBJ2-7	ASSFRQGSYEQY
11	TRBV5-5	TRBJ2-7	ASSLNTIYEQY
11	TRBV12-3/TRBV12-4	TRBJ1-1	ASSTQGNSEAF
14	TRBV11-3	TRBJ2-1	ASSKGLAGSSNEQF
14	TRBV6-5	TRBJ1-5	ASSYSSQNSNQPQH
14	TRBV19	TRBJ1-5	ASRDRVIFNNQPQH
13	TRBV7-8	TRBJ1-6	ASSSNRFRNSPLH
13	TRBV7-3	TRBJ2-2	ASSSMPGSTGELF
14	TRBV7-3	TRBJ2-3	ASSFSGGASTDTQY
14	TRBV6-5	TRBJ2-7	ASSYSRAVPYYEQY